The 28 T cell receptor beta chains below were found in one sample sequenced in a study of T cell responses to AZD1222 COVID-19 vaccine (dated by TCRdb to 2020 to 2023). Library creation used the immunoSEQ multiplex PCR assay. TCRdb mirrors the immuneACCESS table, restricted to in-frame sequences. Some clones are absent from its copies; in checked studies, under half trace to an unresolved V gene, and the reason for the others is unknown. The sample table shows tens of thousands of clones, and approximately 88% are seen once. The ten top clones hold roughly 18% of the sample. Read against the paper, the sample's time point label means: about 28 days (+/-7) after the second vaccine dose. The specimen comprised peripheral blood, sampled 28 days after the second AZD1222 dose. These receptors all stem from an adult who received the AZD1222 COVID-19 vaccine.

The chain is built from TRBV9 and TRBJ1-2; D perhaps matches TRBD1 (5 bases). The CDR3 is 15 residues long. With 0 bases removed from V and 8 bases from J, the gap between germline ends came to 17 bases. CDR1 and CDR2 from the germline V gene are SGDLS and YYNGEE. CDR3 nucleotide sequence: TGTGCCAGCAGCGTAGCAGACAGCCTCTGGGAGGGCTACACCTTC. Translated, it gives CASSVADSLWEGYTF.

V gene TRBV5-1 combines with J gene TRBJ1-1, with D perhaps TRBD1 (6 bases). The ends were cut back, 3 bases at V and 0 bases at J, with 9 bases in the middle. Per the germline V gene, CDR1 is SGHRS and CDR2 is YFSETQ. This CDR3 region has 14 residues. CDR3 coding DNA: TGCGCCAGCAGCTGGGGGCAGATGAACACTGAAGCTTTCTTT. It encodes CASSWGQMNTEAFF.

V usage is TRBV19 and J usage is TRBJ1-2; D is perhaps TRBD1 (6 bases). Germline V gene data show CDR1 as LNHDA and CDR2 as SQIVND (reference sequence). The CDR3 is 15 residues long. The ends were cut back, 3 bases at V and 3 bases at J, with 14 bases in the middle. The CDR3 bases are TGTGCCAGTAGTATTACAGGGAGGGTTGACTATGGCTACACCTTC. It encodes CASSITGRVDYGYTF.

J is TRBJ1-6 and V is TRBV7-9; the D is unclear. V was clipped by 4 bases and J by 8 bases, with 18 bases between them. Germline V gene sequence: CDR1 SEHNR, CDR2 FQNEAQ (reference sequence). The CDR3 extends over 16 amino acids. The CDR3, as DNA: TGTGCCAGCAGCTCCGGTAGGTTTCGGATAGATTCACCCCTCCACTTT. Protein: CASSSGRFRIDSPLHF.

This clone was seen only a few times. The chain links TRBV9 to TRBJ2-7, with TRBD2 matching 9 bases. This CDR3 comprises 12 residues. After removal of 8 bases from V and 6 bases from J, the junction contained 6 bases not matched to a gene. Germline V gene lookup returns CDR1 SGDLS and CDR2 YYNGEE. The DNA of the CDR3 is TGTGCCAGAATAGGACTAGCGAGCGAGCAGTACTTC. This encodes CARIGLASEQYF.

This clone was observed a handful of times. The chain carries TRBV7-8 and TRBJ1-5; D is ambiguous. The germline V gene encodes CDR1 SGHVS and CDR2 FQNEAQ. Trimming shortened V by 0 bases and J by 7 bases, and 7 bases separated the two germline ends. CDR3 length equals 13 residues. The CDR3 loop reads CASSLAQGQPQHF. The DNA for the CDR3 is TGTGCCAGCAGCTTAGCGCAAGGGCAGCCCCAGCATTTT.

The chain recombines TRBV7-9 with TRBJ1-1, with a possible D match to TRBD1 (5 bases). The CDR3 contains 16 residues. V lost 4 bases to trimming and J lost 0 bases, with 15 bases between them. Germline CDR1 is SEHNR and CDR2 is FQNEAQ (reference sequence). The CDR3 spells CASSSVAGPLNTEAFF. CDR3 DNA sequence: TGTGCCAGCAGCTCGGTGGCAGGGCCCCTGAACACTGAAGCTTTCTTT.

The CDR3 bases are TGTGCCAGCAGCCCGCAGGGTGGCGAGCAGTACTTC. Protein: CASSPQGGEQYF. V and J are TRBV5-4 and TRBJ2-7; maybe TRBD1 (5 bases). CDR3 size: 12 residues. Trimming took 4 bases from V and 6 from J, leaving 11 bases between them. Germline CDR1 reads SGHNT; CDR2 reads YYREEE (reference sequence).

The chain couples TRBV27 to TRBJ1-4; D is perhaps TRBD1 (6 bases). This CDR3 region has 15 residues. V lost 3 bases, J lost 8 bases, and 16 bases lay in between. Germline V lookup: CDR1 MNHEY, CDR2 SMNVEV (reference sequence). CDR3 protein: CASSFWGPGEEKLFF. CDR3 DNA: TGTGCCAGCAGTTTTTGGGGGCCAGGGGAGGAAAAACTGTTTTTT.

This chain links TRBV13 with TRBJ1-5; D unclear. This CDR3 has 12 amino acids. The V gene's germline CDR1 is PRHDT and CDR2 FYEKMQ (reference sequence). Deletions cut 0 bases from V and 4 bases from J, with 1 base between. The CDR3 sequence: CASSLGNQPQHF. CDR3 in DNA: TGTGCCAGCAGCTTAGGGAATCAGCCCCAGCATTTT.

This rearrangement joins TRBV6-5 to TRBJ2-7; no clear D. CDR3 size: 12 residues. V gave up 7 bases and J gave up 0 bases, with 7 bases separating them. Per the germline V gene, CDR1 is MNHEY and CDR2 is SVGAGI. CDR3 sequence (DNA): TGTGCCAGCACACTAATCTCCTACGAGCAGTACTTC. Encoded protein: CASTLISYEQYF.

This chain links TRBV24-1 with TRBJ2-1; 15 bases map to TRBD2. The J segment lost 0 bases and the V segment lost 5 bases, leaving 10 bases of the junction unmatched. The length of the CDR3 is 20 residues. Germline values: CDR1 KGHDR, CDR2 SFDVKD. CDR3 sequence: CATSALGGLAGGDSYNEQFF. DNA for the CDR3: TGTGCCACCAGTGCCCTCGGTGGACTAGCGGGGGGGGACTCCTACAATGAGCAGTTCTTC.

The chain combines TRBV6-5 with TRBJ1-5; the D gene is possibly TRBD1 (6 bases). V was shortened by 7 bases and J by 7 bases, with 17 bases between the two germline ends. This CDR3 region has 14 residues. Germline V lookup: CDR1 MNHEY, CDR2 SVGAGI. The CDR3, as DNA: TGTGCCAGCATCAAATTCAGAGGGGGGCAGCCCCAGCATTTT. Its protein product is CASIKFRGGQPQHF.

The chain combines TRBV6-5 with TRBJ1-1; TRBD1 is a possible D gene (6 bases). V shed 4 bases and J shed 4 bases, with 16 bases lying between them. Germline lookup yields CDR1 MNHEY and CDR2 SVGAGI. This CDR3 is 15 amino acids long. Here the CDR3 reads CASSSRWWGATEAFF. The CDR3 DNA follows: TGTGCCAGCAGTTCTCGGTGGTGGGGGGCCACTGAAGCTTTCTTT.

This clone appeared once. The chain recombines TRBV4-1 with TRBJ1-5; TRBD1 is a possible D gene (6 bases). The CDR3 is made up of 16 amino acids. The V gene lost 0 bases and the J gene lost 4 bases, with 13 bases spanning the gap. Looked up from germline, CDR1 is MGHRA and CDR2 is YSYEKL. The CDR3 protein is CASSQDEQGKNQPQHF. The DNA of the CDR3 is TGCGCCAGCAGCCAAGATGAACAGGGTAAGAATCAGCCCCAGCATTTT.

The chain couples TRBV19 to TRBJ1-1; D not certain. The CDR3 sequence is 14 residues long. Trimming pared 3 bases from V and 4 bases from J, leaving 12 bases between. Germline-derived CDR1 and CDR2 are LNHDA and SQIVND (reference sequence). Here the CDR3 DNA reads TGTGCCAGTAGTATGAGGCAGGTCACCACTGAAGCTTTCTTT. Amino acids: CASSMRQVTTEAFF. The whole variable domain, filled in from reference TRBV19 and TRBJ1-1, reads DGGITQSPKYLFRKEGQNVTLSCEQNLNHDAMYWYRQDPGQGLRLIYYSQIVNDFQKGDIAEGYSVSREKKESFPLTVTSAQKNPTAFYLCASSMRQVTTEAFFGQGTRLTVV.

This clone was observed a handful of times. This chain links TRBV18 with TRBJ2-7; 7 nucleotides line up with TRBD1. CDR1 and CDR2 (germline): KGHSH, LQKENI. J was trimmed by 1 base and V by 4 bases; bases with no gene match: 13. CDR3 size: 17 residues. CDR3 sequence (DNA): TGTGCCAGCTCACGCCAGACAGGGACGGCAAATTCCTACGAGCAGTACTTC. Its translation: CASSRQTGTANSYEQYF.

The rearrangement joins TRBV28 to TRBJ2-2; D uncertain. The V end lost 1 base, the J end lost 0 bases, and 9 bases lay between the germline ends. CDR3 size: 16 residues. CDR1 MDHEN and CDR2 SYDVKM come from the germline V gene. CDR3 amino acids: CASSLYGQSNTGELFF. Here the CDR3 DNA reads TGTGCCAGCAGTTTATACGGGCAGTCGAACACCGGGGAGCTGTTTTTT.

This clone came up once. The chain has TRBV27 and TRBJ1-4, with D hard to call. The V end lost 5 bases, the J end lost 7 bases, and 8 bases lay between the germline ends. Germline CDR1 is MNHEY and CDR2 is SMNVEV (reference sequence). The CDR3 totals 12 residues. CDR3 bases: TGTGCCAGCAGTCTGAGAGGTGAAAAACTGTTTTTT. This gives the protein CASSLRGEKLFF.

The V call is TRBV6-5, the J call TRBJ2-5; D gene ambiguous. The CDR3 is 16 amino acids. Deletions cut 2 bases from V and 5 bases from J, with 18 bases between. The germline CDR1 and CDR2 sequences are MNHEY and SVGAGI. The DNA of the CDR3 is TGTGCCAGCAGTTACAGCGACGCATCGATTACGGAGACCCAGTACTTC. Its translation: CASSYSDASITETQYF.

The chain's CDR3 is CASNLQGSDTGELFF. The DNA for the CDR3 is TGTGCCAGCAACCTACAGGGGTCAGACACCGGGGAGCTGTTTTTT. This rearrangement joins TRBV6-5 to TRBJ2-2; 7 bases are a match to TRBD1. Trimming took 7 bases from V and 3 from J; bases not matched to a gene: 8. CDR1 is MNHEY, CDR2 SVGAGI, per germline. This CDR3 region has 15 residues.

The rearrangement joins TRBV6-5 to TRBJ2-1; a possible D gene is TRBD2 (7 bases). The CDR3 extends over 12 amino acids. V was clipped by 7 bases and J by 7 bases, with 11 bases between them. Germline assignment: CDR1 MNHEY and CDR2 SVGAGI. In nucleotides, the CDR3 is TGTGCCAGCACCAAGGGGGGGAATGAGCAGTTCTTC. This encodes CASTKGGNEQFF.

This chain joins TRBV5-1 and TRBJ2-7, with TRBD1 as a possible D gene (6 bases). Trimming pared 0 bases from V and 3 bases from J, leaving 10 bases between. The CDR3 sequence is 14 residues long. From germline, CDR1 is SGHRS and CDR2 YFSETQ. The CDR3: CASSLVDRNYEQYF. The CDR3 DNA sequence: TGCGCCAGCAGCTTGGTGGACAGAAACTACGAGCAGTACTTC.

J is TRBJ1-4 and V is TRBV6-1, with D possibly matching TRBD1 (5 bases). The germline V gene encodes CDR1 MNHNS and CDR2 SASEGT. The CDR3 contains 15 residues. Deletions cut 2 bases from V and 6 bases from J, with 13 bases between. CDR3 coding DNA: TGTGCCAGCAGTGAAAGCGGGGGAAGGGATGAAAAACTGTTTTTT. This codes for CASSESGGRDEKLFF.

The J gene is TRBJ2-7, the V gene TRBV29-1, with 9 bases identical to TRBD1. Unmatched junction bases numbered 3, after V lost 6 bases and J lost 3 bases. Germline lookup yields CDR1 SQVTM and CDR2 ANQGSEA. This CDR3 has 12 amino acids. The CDR3 sequence: CSVGQGIYEQYF. The CDR3 DNA sequence: TGCAGCGTAGGACAGGGGATCTACGAGCAGTACTTC.

On this clone: The same CDR3 can be traced to other DNA sequences in this sample. J is TRBJ2-5 and V is TRBV30; possible D gene TRBD1, 8 bases. V was shortened by 2 bases and J by 4 bases, with 11 bases between the two germline ends. Germline V gene data show CDR1 as GTSNPN and CDR2 as SVGIG (reference sequence). This CDR3 has 13 amino acids. CDR3 sequence (DNA): TGTGCCTGGAGTACAGGGGGGGGAGAGACCCAGTACTTC. Residues: CAWSTGGGETQYF.

The rearrangement joins TRBV5-8 to TRBJ1-4, with a possible D match to TRBD1 (6 bases). V was shortened by 4 bases and J by 8 bases, with 18 bases between the two germline ends. CDR3 length: 15 amino acids. Germline V gene data show CDR1 as SGHTS and CDR2 as YDEGEE. DNA for the CDR3: TGTGCCAGCAGCCACTCTCCGGGGGCGGGGGAAAAACTGTTTTTT. Its translation: CASSHSPGAGEKLFF.

The chain recombines TRBV5-8 with TRBJ1-6; 10 bases are shared with TRBD1. Trimming removed 0 bases from V and 11 bases from J; junction bases left unmatched: 5. The CDR3 contains 15 residues. Per germline, CDR1 SGHTS and CDR2 YDEGEE. The CDR3: CASSLGPGQGTPLHF. The CDR3 DNA sequence: TGTGCCAGCAGCTTGGGCCCGGGACAGGGGACACCCCTCCACTTT.